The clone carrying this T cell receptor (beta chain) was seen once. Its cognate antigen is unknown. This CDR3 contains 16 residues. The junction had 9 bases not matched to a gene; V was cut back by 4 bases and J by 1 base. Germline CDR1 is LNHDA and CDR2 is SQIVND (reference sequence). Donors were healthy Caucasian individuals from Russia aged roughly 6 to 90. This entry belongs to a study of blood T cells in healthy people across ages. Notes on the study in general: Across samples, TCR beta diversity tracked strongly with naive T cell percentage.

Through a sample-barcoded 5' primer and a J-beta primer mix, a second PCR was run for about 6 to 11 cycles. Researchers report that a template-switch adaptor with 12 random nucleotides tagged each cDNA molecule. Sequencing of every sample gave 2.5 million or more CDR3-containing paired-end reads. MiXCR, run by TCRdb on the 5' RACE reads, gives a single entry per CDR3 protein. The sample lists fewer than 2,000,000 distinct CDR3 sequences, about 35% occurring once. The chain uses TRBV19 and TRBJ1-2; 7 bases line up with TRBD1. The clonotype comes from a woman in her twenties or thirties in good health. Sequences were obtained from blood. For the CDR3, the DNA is TGTGCCAGTAGTACAGAACGGGACAGCCGTAACTATGGCTACACCTTC. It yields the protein CASSTERDSRNYGYTF.